What follows are 15 T cell receptor beta chains derived from one specimen sequenced in a study of cytomegalovirus exposure and HLA in healthy donors. PCR involved 60 Vbeta and 13 Jbeta primers. Measured with immunoSEQ multiplex PCR; TCRdb has only the in-frame clones, and not every one. This table has some 100,000 clones, more than 65% appearing once. The sample taken for sequencing was PBMCs. Receptor source: a woman in her late teens or twenties in good health and CMV-seropositive.

This chain connects TRBV6-1 to TRBJ2-1, with TRBD2 identical over 11 bases. The CDR3 extends over 16 amino acids. CDR1 and CDR2 (germline): MNHNS, SASEGT. Trimming removed 1 base from V and 5 bases from J; junction bases left unmatched: 4. For the CDR3, the DNA is TGTGCCAGCAGTGAAGTTAGACTAGCGGGGCACAATGAGCAGTTCTTC. Translation gives CASSEVRLAGHNEQFF.

The chain recombines TRBV7-2 with TRBJ2-5; TRBD1 might be the D (6 bases). Trimming pared 5 bases from V and 3 bases from J, leaving 16 bases between. The CDR3 covers 15 residues. Germline V gene sequence: CDR1 SGHTA, CDR2 FQGNSA. This chain's CDR3 is CASSKDSRTEETQYF. CDR3 bases: TGTGCCAGCAGCAAGGACAGTCGAACGGAAGAGACCCAGTACTTC.

The chain carries TRBV9 and TRBJ2-3; no firm D call. The CDR3 is 17 amino acids. Trimming shortened V by 0 bases and J by 2 bases, and 16 bases separated the two germline ends. Germline V gene data show CDR1 as SGDLS and CDR2 as YYNGEE. Here the CDR3 reads CASSVAKIGGSTDTQYF. The DNA for the CDR3 is TGTGCCAGCAGCGTAGCTAAGATCGGCGGTTCCACAGATACGCAGTATTTT.

This clone appeared once. CDR3 nucleotides: TGCGCCAGCAGCCAAGTGGGACAGGGTTCCTACAATGAGCAGTTCTTC. It encodes CASSQVGQGSYNEQFF. The chain combines TRBV4-3 with TRBJ2-1, with 9 bases fitting TRBD1. Germline V gene data show CDR1 as LGHNA and CDR2 as YSLEER. The CDR3 contains 16 residues. V dropped 1 base and J dropped 1; count of bases not matched to a gene: 2.

The chain employs TRBV27 and TRBJ1-5; tentatively, D is TRBD1 (6 bases). The CDR3 sequence is 16 residues long. Germline CDR1 is MNHEY and CDR2 is SMNVEV (reference sequence). V gave up 2 bases and J gave up 3 bases, with 14 bases separating them. In DNA form, the CDR3 reads TGTGCCAGCAGTTTAAGTGGGGGCCCTACCAATCAGCCCCAGCATTTT. The encoded protein is CASSLSGGPTNQPQHF.

Only one count was recorded for this clone. The V gene is TRBV15, the J gene TRBJ2-7; D might be TRBD1 (6 bases). Germline lookup yields CDR1 LNHNV and CDR2 YYDKDF (reference sequence). This CDR3 comprises 14 residues. Trimming stripped 3 bases from V and 0 bases from J, with 9 bases between. The CDR3 DNA reads TGTGCCACCAGCAGGGTGGACAGCTCCTACGAGCAGTACTTC. Its protein product is CATSRVDSSYEQYF.

The V call is TRBV6-1, the J call TRBJ2-7; D may be TRBD2 (7 bases). The germline gives CDR1 MNHNS, CDR2 SASEGT. V lost 4 bases, J lost 0 bases, and 16 bases lay in between. The CDR3 is made up of 16 amino acids. The CDR3 is CASSGGLADSSYEQYF. CDR3 nucleotides: TGTGCCAGCAGTGGGGGGCTAGCGGATAGCTCCTACGAGCAGTACTTC.

In its sample, this clone was seen a few times. The J gene is TRBJ2-6, the V gene TRBV28, with TRBD1 identical over 10 bases. Looked up from germline, CDR1 is MDHEN and CDR2 is SYDVKM. V was clipped by 7 bases and J by 4 bases; unmatched bases: 13. CDR3 length equals 18 residues. The CDR3 loop reads CASTQISGTGAGANVLTF. The CDR3 nucleotides are TGTGCCAGCACCCAAATTTCCGGGACAGGGGCCGGGGCCAACGTCCTGACTTTC.

This chain connects TRBV4-2 to TRBJ2-5; TRBD2 matches at 7 bases. With V trimmed by 2 bases and J by 5 bases, 11 bases remained unmatched. The CDR3 is 16 amino acids. CDR1 LGHNA and CDR2 YNFKEQ come from the germline V gene. The CDR3 DNA follows: TGTGCCAGCAGCCAATCTTGGCCTCCCGGGGGGGAGACCCAGTACTTC. It translates to CASSQSWPPGGETQYF.

CDR3 nucleotides: TGTGCCAGCAGTGACAATGGACAGGGGAGGGGGTACACCTTC. Protein sequence: CASSDNGQGRGYTF. The chain has TRBV6-1 and TRBJ1-2, with 9 bases that match TRBD1. The V gene's germline CDR1 is MNHNS and CDR2 SASEGT. V shed 3 bases, J shed 11 bases, and the junction held 10 bases outside the gene matches. The CDR3 covers 14 residues.

This chain links TRBV5-4 with TRBJ2-3, with no clear D. V gave up 4 bases and J gave up 4 bases, with 7 bases separating them. Looked up from germline, CDR1 is SGHNT and CDR2 is YYREEE (reference sequence). The CDR3 is 12 residues long. The CDR3 bases are TGTGCCAGCAGCGCTAGAGCAGATACGCAGTATTTT. Protein product: CASSARADTQYF.

The gene calls are TRBV19 and TRBJ2-7, with 11 bases identical to TRBD1. Germline V gives CDR1 LNHDA, CDR2 SQIVND (reference sequence). The CDR3 totals 19 residues. The V segment lost 3 bases and the J segment 4 bases; nucleotides outside the gene matches: 17. In nucleotides, the CDR3 is TGTGCCAGTAGTATGGTTTGGACAGGGGGCGGTGTCCGGGGGTACGAGCAGTACTTC. Translating it yields CASSMVWTGGGVRGYEQYF.

Details on this clone: One end of the junction is discordant with germline, which a read error may explain. The chain has TRBV11-2 and TRBJ2-7; 9 bases are shared with TRBD2. This CDR3 spans 16 amino acids. Germline values: CDR1 SGHAT, CDR2 FQNNGV. CDR3 sequence reads: CANSLEGGAGGYEQYF. DNA for the CDR3: TGTGCCAACAGCTTAGAGGGTGGAGCGGGAGGCTACGAGCAGTACTTC.

This chain connects TRBV19 to TRBJ2-4, with a possible D match to TRBD2 (5 bases). The V end lost 5 bases, the J end lost 8 bases, and 16 bases lay between the germline ends. Germline CDR1 LNHDA, CDR2 SQIVND (reference sequence). The CDR3 totals 14 residues. The CDR3 nucleotides are TGTGCCAGTAGTCAACCAGGCGAGGAGGACATTCAGTACTTC. Its translation is CASSQPGEEDIQYF.

J is TRBJ2-5 and V is TRBV7-9, with D possibly matching TRBD1 (6 bases). CDR1 and CDR2 from the germline V gene are SEHNR and FQNEAQ (reference sequence). With 3 bases removed from V and 1 base from J, the gap between germline ends came to 12 bases. The CDR3 covers 15 residues. The CDR3 protein is CASSLGAEFQETQYF. The CDR3, as DNA: TGTGCCAGCAGCTTGGGGGCGGAGTTCCAAGAGACCCAGTACTTC.